Each of the 32 T cell receptor beta chains below was sequenced from the same sample in a study of cytomegalovirus exposure and HLA in healthy donors. The PCR had 60 Vbeta and 13 Jbeta primers. Some clones are missing from TCRdb's copy, which holds only in-frame ones; the method was immunoSEQ multiplex PCR. The sample holds some 110,000 clones, 74% seen once. Sequences were obtained from PBMCs. All receptors come from a woman between 45 and 65 years old in good health and CMV-seropositive.

The V and J genes are TRBV4-1 and TRBJ1-4, with D uncertain. The CDR3 runs to 14 residues. Deletions cut 5 bases from V and 4 bases from J, with 11 bases between. Germline loops: CDR1 MGHRA, CDR2 YSYEKL. The CDR3 loop is CASSERQVNEKLFF. The DNA for the CDR3 is TGCGCCAGCAGCGAACGGCAGGTTAATGAAAAACTGTTTTTT.

This rearrangement joins TRBV5-4 to TRBJ1-4; 7 nucleotides agree with TRBD1. CDR3 length: 14 amino acids. The trim removed 4 bases at V and 9 bases at J, leaving 9 bases unmatched. Germline lookup yields CDR1 SGHNT and CDR2 YYREEE (reference sequence). CDR3 in amino acids: CASSHRDSPQKLFF. The CDR3 DNA follows: TGTGCCAGCAGCCACCGGGACAGTCCCCAAAAACTGTTTTTT. Using reference TRBV5-4 and TRBJ1-4 for the parts outside the CDR3, the full variable domain is ETGVTQSPTHLIKTRGQQVTLRCSSQSGHNTVSWYQQALGQGPQFIFQYYREEENGRGNFPPRFSGLQFPNYSSELNVNALELDDSALYLCASSHRDSPQKLFFGSGTQLSVL.

The chain uses TRBV2 and TRBJ2-7; D is unclear. Per the germline V gene, CDR1 is SNHLY and CDR2 is FYNNEI. The CDR3 contains 11 residues. V dropped 6 bases and J dropped 7 bases, with 10 bases sitting between them. The CDR3 DNA follows: TGTGCCAGCAGCGTCCCTCGGGAGCAGTACTTC. This sequence encodes CASSVPREQYF.

As regards this clone: At one end the junction does not follow the germline gene, possibly because of a read error. The rearrangement links TRBV28 to TRBJ1-6; 9 positions agree with TRBD1. Germline V lookup: CDR1 MDHEN, CDR2 SYDVKM. CDR3 length equals 14 residues. The DNA for the CDR3 is TGTGCCGGCAGTTTTACAGGGGGCTACTCACCCCTCCACTTT. It encodes CAGSFTGGYSPLHF.

This chain joins TRBV2 and TRBJ2-4; 8 bases fit TRBD2. Germline V gene lookup returns CDR1 SNHLY and CDR2 FYNNEI. The CDR3 is made up of 16 amino acids. V lost 7 bases, J lost 0 bases, and 8 bases stayed unmatched. As DNA, the CDR3 is TGTGCCAGCACCCTACGTAGCGGGGAAGCCAAAAACATTCAGTACTTC. This translates into CASTLRSGEAKNIQYF.

This chain joins TRBV13 and TRBJ2-1, with a tentative D call TRBD1 (5 bases). The ends were cut back, 1 base at V and 5 bases at J, with 6 bases in the middle. CDR1 and CDR2 (germline): PRHDT, FYEKMQ (reference sequence). CDR3 length: 13 residues. Written as DNA, the CDR3 is TGTGCCAGCAGCTTAGAGGGGAACAATGAGCAGTTCTTC. It is translated as CASSLEGNNEQFF.

This clone turned up a few times. This chain connects TRBV25-1 to TRBJ1-4, with 9 nucleotides matching TRBD1. Germline V CDR1 and CDR2: MGHDK, SYGVNS. J gave up 8 bases and V 6 bases, and 4 bases lay outside the gene matches. There are 13 residues in the CDR3. DNA of the CDR3: TGTGCCAGCAGACAGGGGGCAAGGGAAAAACTGTTTTTT. This sequence encodes CASRQGAREKLFF.

The genes are TRBV4-2 and TRBJ2-7; 7 positions agree with TRBD1. This CDR3 comprises 18 residues. V was clipped by 0 bases and J by 0 bases; unmatched bases: 11. Looked up from germline, CDR1 is LGHNA and CDR2 is YNFKEQ. CDR3 coding DNA: TGTGCCAGCAGCCAAGACCAATATACAGGGGATCCCTCCTACGAGCAGTACTTC. Protein sequence: CASSQDQYTGDPSYEQYF.

V usage is TRBV7-9 and J usage is TRBJ1-2; 9 bases align to TRBD1. The CDR3 consists of 15 residues. The junction had 16 bases not matched to a gene; V was cut back by 4 bases and J by 13 bases. Germline CDR1 is SEHNR and CDR2 is FQNEAQ (reference sequence). CDR3 sequence: CASSSYNRDRVNPTF. The CDR3, as DNA: TGTGCCAGCAGCTCATACAACCGGGACAGGGTTAATCCCACCTTC.

The V gene is TRBV19, the J gene TRBJ1-2; D might be TRBD1 (5 bases). From germline, CDR1 is LNHDA and CDR2 SQIVND (reference sequence). The V gene lost 5 bases and the J gene lost 2 bases, with 9 bases spanning the gap. There are 13 residues in the CDR3. The CDR3: CASSPDRNYGYTF. The CDR3 DNA reads TGTGCCAGTAGTCCCGACAGAAACTATGGCTACACCTTC.

The CDR3 here is CASRPKEQAYEQYF. CDR3 nucleotide sequence: TGTGCCAGCAGACCGAAAGAGCAAGCCTACGAGCAGTACTTC. The chain carries TRBV5-4 and TRBJ2-7; D is uncertain. The V end lost 5 bases, the J end lost 2 bases, and 14 bases lay between the germline ends. The CDR3 sequence is 14 residues long. Germline loops: CDR1 SGHNT, CDR2 YYREEE (reference sequence).

The chain employs TRBV29-1 and TRBJ2-4; possibly TRBD1 for D (6 bases). Germline V gene data show CDR1 as SQVTM and CDR2 as ANQGSEA. With 7 bases removed from V and 15 bases from J, the gap between germline ends came to 19 bases. There are 11 residues in the CDR3. The CDR3 bases are TGCAGCGCCAGATACAGGGAGACCCCGTACTTC. Encoded protein: CSARYRETPYF.

This chain links TRBV15 with TRBJ1-2; D possibly corresponds to TRBD1 (5 bases). The germline V gene encodes CDR1 LNHNV and CDR2 YYDKDF (reference sequence). The CDR3 length is 15 residues. Trimming shortened V by 1 base and J by 2 bases, and 11 bases separated the two germline ends. CDR3: CATSRGGRENYGYTF. The CDR3 coding sequence is TGTGCCACCAGCAGAGGGGGCAGGGAAAACTATGGCTACACCTTC. The full variable domain, with the rest looked up from reference TRBV15 and TRBJ1-2, is DAMVIQNPRYQVTQFGKPVTLSCSQTLNHNVMYWYQQKSSQAPKLLFHYYDKDFNNEADTPDNFQSRRPNTSFCFLDIRSPGLGDTAMYLCATSRGGRENYGYTFGSGTRLTVV.

This clone was found once. The CDR3 DNA reads as TGTGCCATCAGTCCAGGGGGGACCAACACCGGGGAGCTGTTTTTT. Translating gives CAISPGGTNTGELFF. The V gene is TRBV10-3, the J gene TRBJ2-2; weak D call: TRBD1 (7 bases). The germline V and J ends were trimmed by 5 bases and 2 bases, with 12 bases remaining between them. This CDR3 comprises 15 residues. Per the germline V gene, CDR1 is ENHRY and CDR2 is SYGVKD.

This clone showed up just a few times. J is TRBJ1-5 and V is TRBV2, with D hard to call. V was trimmed by 6 bases and J by 0 bases, leaving 9 bases between them. Germline CDR1 reads SNHLY; CDR2 reads FYNNEI. The CDR3 is 14 amino acids. The CDR3: CASSAEYSNQPQHF. The CDR3 coding sequence is TGTGCCAGCAGCGCGGAGTATAGCAATCAGCCCCAGCATTTT.

This chain links TRBV18 with TRBJ2-7; 10 nucleotides line up with TRBD2. V was clipped by 2 bases and J by 2 bases; unmatched bases: 6. This CDR3 comprises 16 residues. The V gene's germline CDR1 is KGHSH and CDR2 LQKENI. For the CDR3, the DNA is TGTGCCAGCTCACCAGGGCCAGCGGGGGGGCCCTACGAGCAGTACTTC. Translated: CASSPGPAGGPYEQYF.

The V and J genes are TRBV2 and TRBJ1-5; D remains unclear. In germline, CDR1 is SNHLY, CDR2 FYNNEI. The V end was cut by 1 base, the J end by 2 bases, with 6 bases between. This CDR3 is 14 amino acids long. CDR3 loop: CASSEGRGNQPQHF. The CDR3 DNA follows: TGTGCCAGCAGTGAAGGACGGGGCAATCAGCCCCAGCATTTT.

This clone was seen a few times. This chain uses TRBV7-2 with TRBJ2-5; no clear D. CDR3 length equals 13 residues. Trimming cost V 4 bases and J 1 base, with 7 bases left between them. Germline CDR1 reads SGHTA; CDR2 reads FQGNSA. The CDR3 bases are TGTGCCAGCAGCTCTCCTAGCCAAGAGACCCAGTACTTC. Amino acid sequence: CASSSPSQETQYF.

The chain employs TRBV10-1 and TRBJ1-1; D perhaps matches TRBD1 (5 bases). The ends were cut back, 3 bases at V and 1 base at J, with 9 bases in the middle. The CDR3 length is 14 residues. From germline, CDR1 is WNHNN and CDR2 SYGVQD (reference sequence). This chain's CDR3 is CASSDRGKNTEAFF. The DNA of the CDR3 is TGCGCCAGCAGTGATAGGGGCAAGAACACTGAAGCTTTCTTT.

The genes are TRBV27 and TRBJ1-2; weak D call: TRBD1 (6 bases). Germline values: CDR1 MNHEY, CDR2 SMNVEV (reference sequence). Trimming shortened V by 2 bases and J by 8 bases, and 12 bases separated the two germline ends. This CDR3 region has 13 residues. In DNA form, the CDR3 reads TGTGCCAGCAGTTTAATCAGGGGTTGGGGCTACACCTTC. It yields the protein CASSLIRGWGYTF.

The rearrangement uses TRBV5-1 and TRBJ2-1; 7 bases match TRBD2. CDR3 length: 15 amino acids. Germline values: CDR1 SGHRS, CDR2 YFSETQ. Trimming took 4 bases from V and 2 from J; bases not matched to a gene: 6. CDR3 sequence: CASSRPSGTYNEQFF. Here the CDR3 DNA reads TGCGCCAGCAGCCGTCCTAGCGGTACCTACAATGAGCAGTTCTTC.

The J gene is TRBJ2-5, the V gene TRBV9; TRBD1 is a possible D gene (5 bases). Looked up from germline, CDR1 is SGDLS and CDR2 is YYNGEE. V dropped 0 bases and J dropped 0 bases, with 6 bases sitting between them. The CDR3 extends over 14 amino acids. CDR3 nucleotide sequence: TGTGCCAGCAGCGTAGAGGGGTACCAAGAGACCCAGTACTTC. This sequence encodes CASSVEGYQETQYF.

The chain couples TRBV7-2 to TRBJ1-3, with D perhaps matching TRBD1 (5 bases). The germline gives CDR1 SGHTA, CDR2 FQGNSA. V lost 5 bases, J lost 0 bases, and 17 bases lay in between. The CDR3 is 17 amino acids. CDR3 sequence: CASSGGTGESSGNTIYF. DNA for the CDR3: TGTGCCAGCAGCGGAGGGACCGGGGAGAGCTCTGGAAACACCATATATTTT.

The gene calls are TRBV19 and TRBJ1-5, with D perhaps TRBD1 (5 bases). V was shortened by 0 bases and J by 6 bases, with 6 bases between the two germline ends. CDR1 LNHDA and CDR2 SQIVND come from the germline V gene (reference sequence). This CDR3 is built from 13 residues. In DNA, the CDR3 is TGTGCCAGTAGTATAGAAGGGGTTCAGCCCCAGCATTTT. This sequence encodes CASSIEGVQPQHF.

The genes are TRBV23-1 and TRBJ1-2, with D unresolved. TRBV23-1 is treated as an ORF (open reading frame) with a function not yet certain. The germline V and J ends were trimmed by 4 bases and 6 bases, with 12 bases remaining between them. The CDR3 sequence is 13 residues long. The CDR3 loop reads CASSRRGRDGYTF. The CDR3 DNA reads TGCGCCAGCAGTCGAAGAGGGAGGGATGGCTACACCTTC.

This rearrangement joins TRBV15 to TRBJ1-5; D is possibly TRBD1 (5 bases). V lost 0 bases and J 6 bases, leaving 9 bases between the germline ends. The CDR3 contains 14 residues. The germline CDR1 and CDR2 sequences are LNHNV and YYDKDF (reference sequence). CDR3 bases: TGTGCCACCAGCAGAGATTTAACAGGTCAGCCCCAGCATTTT. Encoded protein: CATSRDLTGQPQHF.

The chain has TRBV29-1 and TRBJ1-1, with a possible D match to TRBD1 (6 bases). Germline values: CDR1 SQVTM, CDR2 ANQGSEA. The CDR3 is made up of 13 amino acids. V was clipped by 7 bases and J by 8 bases, with 20 bases between them. The CDR3 DNA reads TGCAGCGCGGGGGGCCCTGGGGGGTCGGAAGCTTTCTTT. It is translated as CSAGGPGGSEAFF.

The genes are TRBV29-1 and TRBJ2-6; the D gene is possibly TRBD2 (6 bases). This CDR3 region has 12 residues. V was clipped by 1 base and J by 12 bases, with 10 bases between them. Germline CDR1 reads SQVTM; CDR2 reads ANQGSEA. Here the CDR3 reads CSVEGSRGVLTF. In DNA form, the CDR3 reads TGCAGCGTTGAAGGCTCGCGGGGCGTCCTGACTTTC.

The J gene is TRBJ1-2, the V gene TRBV18; perhaps TRBD1 as D (6 bases). V was clipped by 4 bases and J by 2 bases, with 11 bases between them. The length of the CDR3 is 14 residues. CDR1 and CDR2 (germline): KGHSH, LQKENI. As DNA, the CDR3 is TGTGCCAGCTCACAGGGCAGGGGAAACTATGGCTACACCTTC. Its translation is CASSQGRGNYGYTF.

The CDR3 nucleotides read TGTGCCAGCATCAGAACAGGGCAGGGCTATGGCTACACCTTC. It yields the protein CASIRTGQGYGYTF. The chain employs TRBV28 and TRBJ1-2; tentatively, D is TRBD1 (6 bases). V was cut by 7 bases and J by 4 bases, with 16 bases left in between. This CDR3 contains 14 residues. Looked up from germline, CDR1 is MDHEN and CDR2 is SYDVKM.

J is TRBJ1-1 and V is TRBV7-2; TRBD1 matches 8 bases. The length of the CDR3 is 17 residues. In germline, CDR1 is SGHTA, CDR2 FQGNSA. Trimming cost V 1 base and J 1 base; bases outside gene matches: 8. CDR3 sequence: CASSLETWTGKNTEAFF. Written as DNA, the CDR3 is TGTGCCAGCAGCTTAGAAACCTGGACAGGGAAGAACACTGAAGCTTTCTTT. The whole variable domain, remainder taken from reference TRBV7-2 and TRBJ1-1, is GAGVSQSPSNKVTEKGKDVELRCDPISGHTALYWYRQSLGQGLEFLIYFQGNSAPDKSGLPSDRFSAERTGGSVSTLTIQRTQQEDSAVYLCASSLETWTGKNTEAFFGQGTRLTVV.

The genes are TRBV10-2 and TRBJ1-5; 8 bases agree with TRBD1. Per germline, CDR1 WSHSY and CDR2 SAAADI. V shed 3 bases, J shed 9 bases, and the junction held 22 bases outside the gene matches. The CDR3 is 19 residues long. The CDR3 loop reads CASSDLDRGRYNFVRPQHF. CDR3 nucleotides: TGCGCCAGCAGTGATTTAGACAGGGGCCGCTATAATTTTGTTCGGCCCCAGCATTTT.